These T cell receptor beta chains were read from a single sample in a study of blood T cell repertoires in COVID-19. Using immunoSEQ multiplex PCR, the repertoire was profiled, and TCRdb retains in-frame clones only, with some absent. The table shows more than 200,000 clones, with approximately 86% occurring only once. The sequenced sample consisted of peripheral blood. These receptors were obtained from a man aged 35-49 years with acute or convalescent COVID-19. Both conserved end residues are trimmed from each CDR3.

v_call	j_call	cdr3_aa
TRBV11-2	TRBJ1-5	ASSGAGTVNQPQH
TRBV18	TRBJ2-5	ASSPGYGGVETQY
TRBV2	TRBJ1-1	ASLTGRNTEAF
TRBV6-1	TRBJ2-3	ASSEPGTATNTQY
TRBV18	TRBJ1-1	ASSPVPGQRENTEAF
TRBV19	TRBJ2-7	ASSTGLTYEQY
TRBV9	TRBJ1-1	ASSPRPTGATEAF
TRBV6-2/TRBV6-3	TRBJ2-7	ASSYNDRVYHYEQY
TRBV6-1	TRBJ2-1	ASSEVEKAGGNEQF
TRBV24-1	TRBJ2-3	ATSRRGSDTQY
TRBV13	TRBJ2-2	ASSLGRSTGELF
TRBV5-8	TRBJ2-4	ASSFSGSRH
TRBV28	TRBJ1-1	ASPGAF
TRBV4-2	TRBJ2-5	ASSLGTSGGETQY
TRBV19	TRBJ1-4	ATADFSTNEKLF
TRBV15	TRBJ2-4	ATSRESENIQY
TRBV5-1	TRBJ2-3	ASSRTPLASTDTQY
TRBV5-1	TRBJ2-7	ASSPGSSGRYEQY
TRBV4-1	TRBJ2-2	ASSPKASYPGELF
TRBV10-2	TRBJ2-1	ASSARPGLAGGNEQF
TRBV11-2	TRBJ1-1	ASRPTGGAGAGEAF
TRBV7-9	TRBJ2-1	ASSYPLGDYNEQF